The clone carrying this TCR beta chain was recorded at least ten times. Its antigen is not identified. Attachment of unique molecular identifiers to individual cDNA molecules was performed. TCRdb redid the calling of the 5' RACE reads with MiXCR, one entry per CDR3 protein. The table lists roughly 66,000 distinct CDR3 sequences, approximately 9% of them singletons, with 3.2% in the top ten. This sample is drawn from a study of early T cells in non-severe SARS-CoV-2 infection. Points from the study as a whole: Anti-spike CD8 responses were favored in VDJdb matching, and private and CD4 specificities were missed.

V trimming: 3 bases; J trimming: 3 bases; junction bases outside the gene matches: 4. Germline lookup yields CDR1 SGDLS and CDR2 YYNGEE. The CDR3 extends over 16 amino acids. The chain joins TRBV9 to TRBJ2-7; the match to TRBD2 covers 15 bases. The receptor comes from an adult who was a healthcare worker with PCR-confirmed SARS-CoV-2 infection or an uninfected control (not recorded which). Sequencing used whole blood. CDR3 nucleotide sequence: TGTGCCAGCAGCGCAGGACTAGCGGGAGGGATCTACGAGCAGTACTTC. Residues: CASSAGLAGGIYEQYF.